This T cell receptor beta chain was sequenced during a study of blood T cell repertoires in COVID-19. This clone has a single count. This CDR3 is 18 amino acids long. V gave up 3 bases and J gave up 0 bases, with 19 bases separating them. Per germline, CDR1 LNHDA and CDR2 SQIVND (reference sequence). Assay used: immunoSEQ multiplex PCR; TCRdb lists only in-frame clones, some missing. The sample gives about 99,000 clones, 89% of which show up once; about 15% is in the top ten. V usage is TRBV19 and J usage is TRBJ2-3, with a tentative D call TRBD1 (6 bases). The sequence was obtained from a woman older than 75 in a cohort sampled during active COVID-19. Sequencing input: peripheral blood. CDR3: CASSIGVGAGLSTDTQYF. CDR3 nucleotides: TGTGCCAGTAGTATCGGGGTGGGGGCAGGATTAAGCACAGATACGCAGTATTTT. The full variable domain, rest sourced from reference TRBV19 and TRBJ2-3, is DGGITQSPKYLFRKEGQNVTLSCEQNLNHDAMYWYRQDPGQGLRLIYYSQIVNDFQKGDIAEGYSVSREKKESFPLTVTSAQKNPTAFYLCASSIGVGAGLSTDTQYFGPGTRLTVL.